This T cell receptor beta chain was found in a study of early T cells in non-severe SARS-CoV-2 infection. Turning to the study itself: Unsorted whole blood bulk RNA was sequenced, with unpaired chains.

With regard to this clonotype: Its antigen is as yet unknown.

Individual cDNA molecules received unique molecular identifiers. Using its own MiXCR run on the 5' RACE reads, TCRdb lists one record per CDR3 protein. The data hold about 66,000 distinct CDR3 sequences, with about 13% observed a single time. Study-level findings and limits: There was a bias toward anti-spike CD8 responses in VDJdb matching, which missed private and CD4 specificities.

Trimming cost V 1 base and J 15 bases, with 12 bases left between them. The CDR3 is made up of 12 amino acids. Germline-derived CDR1 and CDR2 are SGHAT and FQNNGV. This sequence joins TRBV11-2 and TRBJ1-4, with unresolved D. The sequence came from an adult who was a healthcare worker with PCR-confirmed SARS-CoV-2 infection or an uninfected control (not recorded which). Sequenced material: whole blood. The CDR3: CASSLGPGEVFF. Here the CDR3 DNA reads TGTGCCAGCAGCTTAGGGCCGGGTGAGGTGTTTTTT.